This T cell receptor (beta chain) was sequenced during a study of T cells in Graves' hyperthyroidism and ophthalmopathy. About the research overall: Peripheral blood was acquired at first diagnosis, ahead of any therapy whatsoever.

CDR1 is MNHEY, CDR2 SVGEGT, per germline. With 0 bases clipped from V and 2 bases from J, the junction kept 6 bases outside the gene matches. The CDR3 is made up of 17 amino acids. This clonotype was observed at least ten times. The TCR beta CDR3 regions underwent amplification using RNA transcripts as the source. When the TCR CDR3 underwent first-round RT-PCR, the HTBI primer set was used. TCRdb fed the multiplex PCR reads into MiXCR, producing one record per CDR3 protein. In the table there are about 610,000 distinct CDR3 sequences, roughly 14% of which are singletons. The J gene is TRBJ2-7, the V gene TRBV6-2 or TRBV6-3; 11 positions match TRBD2. The clonotype was recovered from a woman aged 40-49 years with Graves' ophthalmopathy. The sequenced sample was blood. For the CDR3, the DNA is TGTGCCAGCAGTTACTCGCCCCGACTAGCGGGAACCTACGAGCAGTACTTC. Translating gives CASSYSPRLAGTYEQYF.